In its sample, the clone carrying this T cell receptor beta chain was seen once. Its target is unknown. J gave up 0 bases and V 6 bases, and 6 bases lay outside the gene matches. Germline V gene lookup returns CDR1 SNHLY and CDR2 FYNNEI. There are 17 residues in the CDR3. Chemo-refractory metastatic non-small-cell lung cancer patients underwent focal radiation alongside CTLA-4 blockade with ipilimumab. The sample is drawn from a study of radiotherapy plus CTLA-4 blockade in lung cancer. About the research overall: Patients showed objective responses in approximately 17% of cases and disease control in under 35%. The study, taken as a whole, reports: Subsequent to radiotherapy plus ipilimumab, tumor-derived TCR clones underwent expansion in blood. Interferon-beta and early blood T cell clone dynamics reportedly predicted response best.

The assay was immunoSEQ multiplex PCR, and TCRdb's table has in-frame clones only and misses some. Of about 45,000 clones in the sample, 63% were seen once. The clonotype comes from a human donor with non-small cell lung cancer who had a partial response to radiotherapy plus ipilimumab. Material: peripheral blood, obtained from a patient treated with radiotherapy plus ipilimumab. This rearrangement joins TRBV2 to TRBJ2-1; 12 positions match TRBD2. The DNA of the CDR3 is TGTGCCAGCAGACCCGGGACTAGCGGGCGCTCCTACAATGAGCAGTTCTTC. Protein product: CASRPGTSGRSYNEQFF.